This entry is about one T cell receptor beta chain. Measured with immunoSEQ multiplex PCR; TCRdb has only the in-frame clones, and not every one. The table lists roughly 49,000 clones, approximately 93% of them singletons. The sample is drawn from a study of cytomegalovirus exposure and HLA in healthy donors. CDR3 length: 19 amino acids. The germline CDR1 and CDR2 sequences are MDHEN and SYDVKM. Trimming pared 5 bases from V and 2 bases from J, leaving 26 bases between. The source is a woman between 18 and 30 years old in good health and CMV-seropositive. V is TRBV28 and J is TRBJ2-3, with D possibly matching TRBD2 (5 bases). The sequenced material came from PBMCs. CDR3 loop: CASSLSPKDESGNTDTQYF. The CDR3 DNA sequence: TGTGCCAGCAGTCTCAGCCCAAAAGACGAAAGCGGAAACACAGATACGCAGTATTTT.